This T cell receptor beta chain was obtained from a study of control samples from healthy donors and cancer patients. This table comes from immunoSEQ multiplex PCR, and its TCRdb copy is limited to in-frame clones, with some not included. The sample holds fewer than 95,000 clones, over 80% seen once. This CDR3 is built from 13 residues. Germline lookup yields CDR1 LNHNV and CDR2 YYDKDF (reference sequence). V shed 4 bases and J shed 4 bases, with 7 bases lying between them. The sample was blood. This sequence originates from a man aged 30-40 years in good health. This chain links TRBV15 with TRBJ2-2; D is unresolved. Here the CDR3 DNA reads TGTGCCACCAGCAAACGGGTCACCGGGGAGCTGTTTTTT. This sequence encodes CATSKRVTGELFF.